The 30 T cell receptor beta chains given below trace back to one sample, sequenced in a study of CD8 T cells in ankylosing spondylitis. TCRdb re-derived calls from the 5' RACE reads in MiXCR, one entry per CDR3 protein. The sample comprises about 300,000 distinct CDR3 sequences, less than 25% of which are singletons, and under 4% rests with the top ten. The sequenced sample consisted of blood, either unsorted or a sorted T cell fraction (not recorded which). All receptors derive from a female donor with ankylosing spondylitis or in good health (not recorded which).

This clonotype was detected only a few times. V and J are TRBV7-2 and TRBJ2-2; 7 nucleotides line up with TRBD1. The trim removed 5 bases at V and 10 bases at J, leaving 7 bases unmatched. CDR1 and CDR2 from the germline V gene are SGHTA and FQGNSA. The CDR3 consists of 13 residues. The CDR3 coding sequence is TGTGCCAGCAGCGCCTCGACAGGGTTGGAGCTGTTTTTT. Its protein product is CASSASTGLELFF.

The chain carries TRBV7-2 and TRBJ1-5; D is undetermined. The germline V and J ends were trimmed by 1 base and 5 bases, with 9 bases remaining between them. CDR3 length: 14 residues. CDR1 is SGHTA and CDR2 is FQGNSA in the germline V gene. CDR3 DNA sequence: TGTGCCAGCAGCTTAGTGCCTAGGGATCAGCCCCAGCATTTT. Translation gives CASSLVPRDQPQHF.

The chain couples TRBV7-9 to TRBJ2-1; 13 bases agree with TRBD2. CDR1 is SEHNR, CDR2 FQNEAQ, per germline (reference sequence). The J segment lost 8 bases and the V segment lost 4 bases, leaving 8 bases of the junction unmatched. This CDR3 comprises 16 residues. Here the CDR3 DNA reads TGTGCCAGCAGCTCGGGACTAGCGGGACCGATAGATGAGCAGTTCTTC. This translates into CASSSGLAGPIDEQFF.

This clonotype was recorded a few times. The chain joins TRBV29-1 to TRBJ2-5; TRBD1 matches 7 bases. The CDR3 contains 12 residues. Germline V gene sequence: CDR1 SQVTM, CDR2 ANQGSEA. The V segment lost 6 bases and the J segment 5 bases; nucleotides outside the gene matches: 6. This CDR3 is CSVIGGQETQYF. CDR3 coding DNA: TGCAGCGTCATAGGGGGCCAGGAGACCCAGTACTTC.

The chain couples TRBV2 to TRBJ1-2, with a weak D call TRBD1 (5 bases). This CDR3 is built from 14 residues. Germline V gene sequence: CDR1 SNHLY, CDR2 FYNNEI. The ends were cut back, 1 base at V and 7 bases at J, with 13 bases in the middle. This CDR3 reads CASSEVVVGGGYTF. The DNA of the CDR3 is TGTGCCAGCAGTGAAGTGGTGGTTGGGGGTGGCTACACCTTC.

At least ten counts were recorded for this clonotype. The chain combines TRBV20-1 with TRBJ1-1; D gene unclear. There are 15 residues in the CDR3. V was trimmed by 5 bases and J by 0 bases, leaving 16 bases between them. Looked up from germline, CDR1 is DFQATT and CDR2 is SNEGSKA (reference sequence). CDR3 in DNA: TGCAGTGCTGGATTGGCCGGGCATTTGAACACTGAAGCTTTCTTT. It yields the protein CSAGLAGHLNTEAFF.

The genes are TRBV18 and TRBJ1-5; D is undetermined. The CDR3 is made up of 16 amino acids. V shed 1 base and J shed 7 bases, with 17 bases lying between them. CDR1 is KGHSH and CDR2 is LQKENI in the germline V gene. As DNA, the CDR3 is TGTGCCAGCTCACCACAGCGTCCCGGGTCGGGGCAGCCCCAGCATTTT. It yields the protein CASSPQRPGSGQPQHF.

This sequence joins TRBV10-3 and TRBJ2-6; the D call may be TRBD1 or TRBD2 (5 bases each). The V end was cut by 7 bases, the J end by 3 bases, with 13 bases between. Germline lookup yields CDR1 ENHRY and CDR2 SYGVKD. The CDR3 consists of 15 residues. The CDR3 DNA reads as TGTGCCATCAAGAGTGGGGGTGGTGGGGCCAACGTCCTGACTTTC. This codes for CAIKSGGGGANVLTF.

J is TRBJ1-2 and V is TRBV2; perhaps TRBD1 as D (5 bases). Germline assignment: CDR1 SNHLY and CDR2 FYNNEI. The CDR3 totals 16 residues. Trimming removed 4 bases at V and 8 bases at J, with 23 bases between. CDR3: CASSVRREGTSVGYTF. CDR3 DNA sequence: TGTGCCAGCAGTGTCCGCCGCGAGGGGACGTCCGTGGGCTACACCTTC.

The chain links TRBV12-3 or TRBV12-4 to TRBJ1-5; D is uncertain. This CDR3 region has 13 residues. Trimming took 3 bases from V and 7 from J, leaving 10 bases between them. DNA for the CDR3: TGTGCCAGCAGTTTCCGGGAAGACCAGCCCCAGCATTTT. Encoded protein: CASSFREDQPQHF.

This clonotype was seen a few times. The chain joins TRBV4-2 to TRBJ2-2, with a possible D match to TRBD1 (5 bases). Germline V gene sequence: CDR1 LGHNA, CDR2 YNFKEQ. The CDR3 is 16 residues long. The V end lost 0 bases, the J end lost 3 bases, and 11 bases lay between the germline ends. The CDR3 DNA sequence: TGTGCCAGCAGCCAAGAGGGTGAAGGGGACACCGGGGAGCTGTTTTTT. It encodes CASSQEGEGDTGELFF.

This clonotype was found a few times. The V gene is TRBV13, the J gene TRBJ2-3, with D unclear. Germline V gene data show CDR1 as PRHDT and CDR2 as FYEKMQ (reference sequence). The CDR3 runs 16 residues. Trimming cost V 0 bases and J 2 bases, with 12 bases left between them. CDR3 sequence (DNA): TGTGCCAGCAGCTTAGGCCTGAGCGCTTCCACAGATACGCAGTATTTT. Translated: CASSLGLSASTDTQYF. Complete variable domain (other parts from reference TRBV13 and TRBJ2-3): AAGVIQSPRHLIKEKRETATLKCYPIPRHDTVYWYQQGPGQDPQFLISFYEKMQSDKGSIPDRFSAQQFSDYHSELNMSSLELGDSALYFCASSLGLSASTDTQYFGPGTRLTVL.

As DNA, the CDR3 is TGCGCCAGCAGCCGAGACATTTGGGCGGATTCACCCCTCCACTTT. It encodes CASSRDIWADSPLHF. The chain joins TRBV4-3 to TRBJ1-6; D is ambiguous. There are 15 residues in the CDR3. Germline CDR1 LGHNA, CDR2 YSLEER. The V and J ends lost 4 bases and 8 bases respectively, with 15 bases between them.

The V gene is TRBV29-1, the J gene TRBJ2-1, with 8 nucleotides matching TRBD2. This CDR3 region has 15 residues. Germline V gene lookup returns CDR1 SQVTM and CDR2 ANQGSEA. Trimming at V came to 1 base and at J to 7 bases, leaving 9 bases not matched to a gene. The CDR3 loop is CSVEVTPGGINEQFF. CDR3 DNA: TGCAGCGTTGAAGTCACCCCGGGAGGGATTAATGAGCAGTTCTTC.

The chain employs TRBV20-1 and TRBJ2-4; TRBD2 is a possible D gene (5 bases). CDR1 is DFQATT and CDR2 is SNEGSKA in the germline V gene (reference sequence). V lost 6 bases to trimming and J lost 6 bases, with 21 bases between them. This CDR3 spans 15 amino acids. The CDR3 bases are TGCAGTGCCCCACCTAGGACTCAACCGGGAAACATTCAGTACTTC. Translating gives CSAPPRTQPGNIQYF.

This clonotype was found a few times. This sequence joins TRBV7-6 and TRBJ2-2, with TRBD1 matching 7 bases. From germline, CDR1 is SGHVS and CDR2 FNYEAQ. The CDR3 has 16 amino acids. V trimming: 3 bases; J trimming: 5 bases; junction bases outside the gene matches: 9. The CDR3 region is CASSLALTTGTGELFF. The DNA of the CDR3 is TGTGCCAGCAGCTTGGCCTTAACGACAGGGACCGGGGAGCTGTTTTTT.

CDR3 DNA: TGCAGTGCTAGAGGTGATCACTACGAGCAGTACTTC. It translates to CSARGDHYEQYF. The gene calls are TRBV20-1 and TRBJ2-7; D is undetermined. The V gene lost 1 base and the J gene lost 3 bases, with 7 bases spanning the gap. The CDR3 loop spans 12 amino acids. The V gene's germline CDR1 is DFQATT and CDR2 SNEGSKA (reference sequence).

There are a few counts of this clonotype. J is TRBJ2-7 and V is TRBV11-2; the D gene is possibly TRBD2 (6 bases). Germline-derived CDR1 and CDR2 are SGHAT and FQNNGV. V lost 5 bases and J lost 0, with 14 bases in between. The length of the CDR3 is 15 residues. The CDR3 loop is CASSPRDLSSYEQYF. The CDR3 DNA follows: TGTGCCAGCAGCCCCCGGGACTTAAGCTCCTACGAGCAGTACTTC.

This clonotype came up a few times. The chain recombines TRBV19 with TRBJ2-1, with a possible D match to TRBD1 (5 bases). This CDR3 spans 17 amino acids. V was cut by 2 bases and J by 0 bases, with 14 bases left in between. Germline CDR1 LNHDA, CDR2 SQIVND (reference sequence). The CDR3 loop is CASSIQGSSSSYNEQFF. The CDR3 nucleotides are TGTGCCAGTAGTATACAGGGATCTTCCAGCTCCTACAATGAGCAGTTCTTC.

In its sample, this clonotype was seen a few times. V and J are TRBV7-9 and TRBJ2-1; the match to TRBD1 covers 7 bases. Germline CDR1 is SEHNR and CDR2 is FQNEAQ (reference sequence). This CDR3 is 14 amino acids long. V lost 5 bases to trimming and J lost 3 bases; unmatched junction nucleotides: 4. The chain's CDR3 is CASSRRDSYNEQFF. CDR3 DNA sequence: TGTGCCAGCAGCCGCCGGGACAGCTACAATGAGCAGTTCTTC.

This clonotype was observed a few times. The chain employs TRBV25-1 and TRBJ1-5, with D maybe TRBD1 (6 bases). The CDR3 extends over 17 amino acids. Germline-derived CDR1 and CDR2 are MGHDK and SYGVNS. V dropped 4 bases and J dropped 2 bases, with 18 bases sitting between them. CDR3 coding DNA: TGTGCCAGCAGTGCAACAGGGTACGGTGGCGGCAATCAGCCCCAGCATTTT. It encodes CASSATGYGGGNQPQHF. The full variable domain, completed using reference TRBV25-1 and TRBJ1-5, is EADIYQTPRYLVIGTGKKITLECSQTMGHDKMYWYQQDPGMELHLIHYSYGVNSTEKGDLSSESTVSRIRTEHFPLTLESARPSHTSQYLCASSATGYGGGNQPQHFGDGTRLSIL.

V usage is TRBV6-1 and J usage is TRBJ2-1; D not resolved. Germline assignment: CDR1 MNHNS and CDR2 SASEGT. Trimming stripped 5 bases from V and 3 bases from J, with 11 bases between. This CDR3 has 14 residues. The CDR3 spells CASSNRPLYNEQFF. CDR3 nucleotides: TGTGCCAGCAGTAACCGCCCCCTCTACAATGAGCAGTTCTTC.

The genes are TRBV4-3 and TRBJ2-1; D gene uncertain. This CDR3 comprises 16 residues. Trimming shortened V by 0 bases and J by 3 bases, and 12 bases separated the two germline ends. The germline V gene has CDR1 LGHNA and CDR2 YSLEER. Here the CDR3 reads CASSQDGKPNYNEQFF. Here the CDR3 DNA reads TGCGCCAGCAGCCAAGATGGGAAGCCTAACTACAATGAGCAGTTCTTC.

This clonotype was counted between two and nine times. The genes are TRBV20-1 and TRBJ2-7; 12 nucleotides align to TRBD2. From germline, CDR1 is DFQATT and CDR2 SNEGSKA (reference sequence). The CDR3 totals 16 residues. Trimming cost V 2 bases and J 0 bases; bases outside gene matches: 5. In nucleotides, the CDR3 is TGCAGTGCTAGATCTGGACTAGCGGGGCTCTCCTACGAGCAGTACTTC. It translates to CSARSGLAGLSYEQYF.

This clonotype was counted a few times. J is TRBJ2-7 and V is TRBV7-9; possibly TRBD2 for D (6 bases). V was pared by 1 base and J by 7 bases, with 14 bases between. CDR1 and CDR2 from the germline V gene are SEHNR and FQNEAQ (reference sequence). This CDR3 has 14 amino acids. The CDR3 reads CASSLGGLPEEQYF. As DNA, the CDR3 is TGTGCCAGCAGCTTAGGGGGACTCCCTGAGGAGCAGTACTTC.

This clonotype appeared a few times. This sequence joins TRBV4-3 and TRBJ1-1, with D hard to call. Trimming cost V 3 bases and J 2 bases, with 13 bases left between them. CDR3 length equals 15 residues. Germline loops: CDR1 LGHNA, CDR2 YSLEER. The CDR3 sequence: CASSQYLQRNTEAFF. The CDR3 DNA follows: TGCGCCAGCAGCCAGTACCTACAGCGTAACACTGAAGCTTTCTTT.

This clonotype was picked up many times. V and J are TRBV7-2 and TRBJ2-1; D gene uncertain. V was cut by 3 bases and J by 1 base, with 7 bases left in between. In germline, CDR1 is SGHTA, CDR2 FQGNSA. The length of the CDR3 is 14 residues. The CDR3 nucleotides are TGTGCCAGCAGCTTGCCCAGTTCCTACAATGAGCAGTTCTTC. It codes for CASSLPSSYNEQFF.

The chain links TRBV7-6 to TRBJ2-6, with 10 bases lining up with TRBD2. CDR1 is SGHVS, CDR2 FNYEAQ, per germline. The CDR3 contains 16 residues. V lost 4 bases to trimming and J lost 1 base; unmatched junction nucleotides: 1. The CDR3 DNA reads TGTGCCAGCAGCTCACTAGCGGGGTCTGGGGCCAACGTCCTGACTTTC. Translation gives CASSSLAGSGANVLTF. The full variable domain, rest sourced from reference TRBV7-6 and TRBJ2-6, is GAGVSQSPRYKVTKRGQDVALRCDPISGHVSLYWYRQALGQGPEFLTYFNYEAQQDKSGLPNDRFSAERPEGSISTLTIQRTEQRDSAMYRCASSSLAGSGANVLTFGAGSRLTVL.

The rearrangement joins TRBV4-3 to TRBJ2-7, with a tentative D call TRBD1 (6 bases). V dropped 0 bases and J dropped 0 bases, with 15 bases sitting between them. The CDR3 has 17 residues. Germline values: CDR1 LGHNA, CDR2 YSLEER. For the CDR3, the DNA is TGCGCCAGCAGCCAAGACCTCGGGACACCGTACTCCTACGAGCAGTACTTC. Its protein is CASSQDLGTPYSYEQYF.

Comments on this clonotype: At one end the junction does not follow the germline gene, possibly because of a read error. The CDR3 bases are TGTGCCATCAGTCAGAACGGGAATGAGCCGTTCTTC. Its protein is CAISQNGNEPFF. This chain joins TRBV10-3 and TRBJ2-1; perhaps TRBD2 as D (5 bases). The germline V gene encodes CDR1 ENHRY and CDR2 SYGVKD. The CDR3 extends over 12 amino acids.